The 19 T cell receptor beta chains presented below share a single source sample, sequenced in a study of cytomegalovirus exposure and HLA in healthy donors (dated by TCRdb to the late 2010s). Receptor libraries were prepared by the immunoSEQ multiplex PCR assay. For the multiplex PCR, a mixture combining 60 forward primers for TCR Vbeta segments and 13 reverse primers for TCR Jbeta segments was used. The table comes from immuneACCESS by way of TCRdb, which keeps in-frame sequences with V and J called. Part of the clones is missing from these tables; in studies checked, under half for an unresolved V gene and the rest for unknown reasons. For this sample there are approximately 160,000 clones; 78% appear just once. Roughly 13% of the sample belongs to the ten largest clones. Sequenced material: PBMCs. These receptors all stem from a woman aged 50 to 60 in good health and CMV-seropositive.

This sequence joins TRBV7-8 and TRBJ2-3; 9 bases align to TRBD1. Germline V gene data show CDR1 as SGHVS and CDR2 as FQNEAQ. The CDR3 covers 14 residues. The trim removed 1 base at V and 4 bases at J, leaving 0 bases unmatched. The chain's CDR3 is CASSLGTGADTQYF. The CDR3 DNA is TGTGCCAGCAGCTTAGGGACAGGGGCAGATACGCAGTATTTT.

The chain uses TRBV19 and TRBJ1-5; D gene uncertain. CDR3 length equals 14 residues. CDR1 is LNHDA, CDR2 SQIVND, per germline (reference sequence). V was clipped by 3 bases and J by 5 bases, with 11 bases between them. CDR3 sequence: CASSIYGSDQPQHF. The CDR3 DNA reads TGTGCCAGTAGTATCTACGGGTCCGATCAGCCCCAGCATTTT.

The V and J genes are TRBV11-2 and TRBJ2-7; 10 positions agree with TRBD1. V shed 4 bases, J shed 4 bases, and the junction held 7 bases outside the gene matches. This CDR3 has 15 amino acids. Germline CDR1 is SGHAT and CDR2 is FQNNGV. As DNA, the CDR3 is TGTGCCAGCAGCTCCGGGACAGGGGCCTTATACGAGCAGTACTTC. As protein: CASSSGTGALYEQYF.

The rearrangement uses TRBV6-6 and TRBJ1-1; 8 nucleotides agree with TRBD1. Germline CDR1 MNHNY, CDR2 SVGAGI (reference sequence). The CDR3 length is 14 residues. V lost 6 bases to trimming and J lost 3 bases; unmatched junction nucleotides: 6. CDR3 sequence: CASSTTGADTEAFF. The CDR3 DNA reads TGTGCCAGCAGCACGACAGGGGCGGACACTGAAGCTTTCTTT.

This clone was picked up a small number of times. CDR3 region: CASSQEFNKGARQETQYF. DNA for the CDR3: TGTGCCAGCAGCCAAGAGTTCAATAAAGGGGCGAGACAAGAGACCCAGTACTTC. This chain joins TRBV14 and TRBJ2-5; D is perhaps TRBD1 (5 bases). The length of the CDR3 is 18 residues. Germline CDR1 is SGHDN and CDR2 is FVKESK. With 0 bases removed from V and 2 bases from J, the gap between germline ends came to 19 bases.

The rearrangement links TRBV4-1 to TRBJ2-2; no definite D call. The CDR3 runs 13 residues. Germline CDR1 and CDR2: MGHRA and YSYEKL. V gave up 2 bases and J gave up 6 bases, with 7 bases separating them. In DNA, the CDR3 is TGCGCCAGCAGCCAATTGCGAGCCGGGGAGCTGTTTTTT. It translates to CASSQLRAGELFF.

This chain uses TRBV5-4 with TRBJ2-4; possible D gene TRBD1, 6 bases. Germline lookup yields CDR1 SGHNT and CDR2 YYREEE (reference sequence). Trimming took 0 bases from V and 7 from J, leaving 11 bases between them. This CDR3 is 14 amino acids long. CDR3 sequence reads: CASSLGRGANIQYF. CDR3 DNA sequence: TGTGCCAGCAGCTTGGGCAGGGGAGCTAACATTCAGTACTTC. The variable domain in full, completed from reference TRBV5-4 and TRBJ2-4, reads ETGVTQSPTHLIKTRGQQVTLRCSSQSGHNTVSWYQQALGQGPQFIFQYYREEENGRGNFPPRFSGLQFPNYSSELNVNALELDDSALYLCASSLGRGANIQYFGAGTRLSVL.

V is TRBV19 and J is TRBJ2-4; no clear D. Germline CDR1 LNHDA, CDR2 SQIVND (reference sequence). V shed 5 bases and J shed 0 bases, with 14 bases lying between them. The CDR3 length is 16 residues. Here the CDR3 reads CASSPPLQLAKNIQYF. The CDR3 nucleotides read TGTGCCAGTAGTCCACCCCTACAGCTAGCCAAAAACATTCAGTACTTC.

V is TRBV7-3 and J is TRBJ2-3, with 9 positions matching TRBD2. This CDR3 is built from 16 residues. V lost 4 bases to trimming and J lost 0 bases; unmatched junction nucleotides: 5. Germline assignment: CDR1 SGHTA and CDR2 FQGTGA. CDR3 region: CASSSRSGGSTDTQYF. DNA for the CDR3: TGTGCCAGCAGCTCCCGTAGCGGGGGAAGCACAGATACGCAGTATTTT.

This chain joins TRBV7-2 and TRBJ1-1; 7 positions agree with TRBD1. V shed 5 bases and J 3 bases; nucleotides not matched to a gene: 3. CDR3 length equals 13 residues. In germline, CDR1 is SGHTA, CDR2 FQGNSA. CDR3 residues: CASSKDRDTEAFF. In nucleotides, the CDR3 is TGTGCCAGCAGCAAAGACAGGGACACTGAAGCTTTCTTT.

The table lists this clone with a few counts. The chain recombines TRBV7-6 with TRBJ1-2; tentatively, D is TRBD1 (6 bases). There are 12 residues in the CDR3. CDR1 and CDR2 (germline): SGHVS, FNYEAQ. Between the trimmed V and J ends, which lost 6 bases and 6 bases, there was a span of 11 bases. The CDR3 DNA follows: TGTGCCAGCAGTTCAAACAGGGATGGCTACACCTTC. Residues: CASSSNRDGYTF.

The V gene is TRBV20-1, the J gene TRBJ2-3; D is ambiguous. Trimming stripped 5 bases from V and 6 bases from J, with 9 bases between. CDR1 is DFQATT and CDR2 is SNEGSKA in the germline V gene (reference sequence). The CDR3 spans 11 residues. The CDR3 sequence: CSARPGDTQYF. The CDR3, as DNA: TGCAGTGCTCGCCCCGGTGATACGCAGTATTTT.

The sample holds a few counts of this clone. This rearrangement joins TRBV25-1 to TRBJ1-1; a weak D match, TRBD1 (6 bases). CDR3 size: 12 residues. V lost 4 bases and J 6 bases, leaving 9 bases between the germline ends. The V gene's germline CDR1 is MGHDK and CDR2 SYGVNS. The CDR3 spells CASSARTAEAFF. In DNA, the CDR3 is TGTGCCAGCAGTGCCCGGACAGCTGAAGCTTTCTTT.

CDR3 amino acids: CASSSRPNQETQYF. The CDR3 DNA sequence: TGTGCCAGCAGTTCCAGGCCTAACCAAGAGACCCAGTACTTC. The genes are TRBV6-1 and TRBJ2-5; D gene unclear. Trimming stripped 5 bases from V and 0 bases from J, with 10 bases between. Germline V gene lookup returns CDR1 MNHNS and CDR2 SASEGT. The CDR3 consists of 14 residues.

This chain connects TRBV9 to TRBJ2-3; 8 bases align to TRBD2. The CDR3 spans 15 residues. The germline V gene has CDR1 SGDLS and CDR2 YYNGEE. The V gene end was trimmed by 1 base and the J gene end by 1 base; junction bases not matched to a gene: 2. In DNA form, the CDR3 reads TGTGCCAGCAGCGTACTAGCGGGCCGCACAGATACGCAGTATTTT. It specifies CASSVLAGRTDTQYF.

The chain recombines TRBV6-1 with TRBJ1-1; weak D call: TRBD1 (6 bases). The V and J ends lost 6 bases and 8 bases respectively, with 16 bases between them. The germline CDR1 and CDR2 sequences are MNHNS and SASEGT. This CDR3 has 13 residues. The CDR3 DNA is TGTGCCAGCAGACCGACCGGACAGATCGAAGCTTTCTTT. It specifies CASRPTGQIEAFF.

V and J are TRBV6-5 and TRBJ1-4, with D possibly TRBD1 on 5 matching bases. Germline CDR1 MNHEY, CDR2 SVGAGI. The CDR3 is made up of 15 amino acids. V lost 2 bases to trimming and J lost 5 bases, with 12 bases between them. The CDR3 spells CASSYRGERNEKLFF. The CDR3 nucleotides are TGTGCCAGCAGTTACAGGGGTGAGAGAAATGAAAAACTGTTTTTT.

V is TRBV5-1 and J is TRBJ1-3; 7 nucleotides line up with TRBD1. Germline V gene lookup returns CDR1 SGHRS and CDR2 YFSETQ. Germline trimming cut 4 bases from V and 6 bases from J; bases unmatched to any gene: 13. The CDR3 has 16 residues. For the CDR3, the DNA is TGCGCCAGCAGCCCCGAAACAGGGGTCGCCTCAAACACCATATATTTT. Its translation: CASSPETGVASNTIYF.

The chain joins TRBV12-5 to TRBJ2-1, with 10 bases matching TRBD2. The CDR3 loop spans 16 amino acids. V shed 2 bases and J 0 bases; nucleotides not matched to a gene: 1. Germline CDR1 LGHNT, CDR2 FRNRAP. DNA of the CDR3: TGTGCTAGTGGTTTGAGCGGGGGGGCCTCCTACAATGAGCAGTTCTTC. Protein: CASGLSGGASYNEQFF.